A single sample gave rise to the 7 T cell receptor beta chains below, sequenced in a study of a mutant IDH1 vaccine in newly diagnosed glioma. Repertoires were generated with immunoSEQ multiplex PCR, while TCRdb's copy carries only in-frame clones and drops some. The sample lists around 26,000 clones; roughly 80% were seen once. Time point indicated: week 35, safety follow-up. Mutant IDH1 20-mer peptide, at 300 ug, made up each vaccine dose, with topical imiquimod. These TCRs' antigens remain unknown. Sample: PBMCs, taken from a glioma patient whose treatment included an IDH1 peptide vaccine. The receptors come from a man aged 30 to 45 with glioma.

This rearrangement joins TRBV30 to TRBJ1-5, with 7 bases fitting TRBD1. This CDR3 has 16 amino acids. Germline V gives CDR1 GTSNPN, CDR2 SVGIG (reference sequence). V gave up 6 bases and J gave up 2 bases; unmatched junction bases: 13. This CDR3 is CACPVPHTGGNQPQHF. The CDR3 DNA reads as TGTGCCTGCCCCGTGCCTCATACAGGGGGCAATCAGCCCCAGCATTTT.

This chain joins TRBV7-3 and TRBJ1-1, with TRBD1 matching over 8 bases. Per germline, CDR1 SGHTA and CDR2 FQGTGA. CDR3 length equals 12 residues. V was pared by 11 bases and J by 1 base, with 3 bases of the junction left unmatched. The CDR3 bases are TGTGCCTTCGGGACAGGGAACACTGAAGCTTTCTTT. Encoded protein: CAFGTGNTEAFF.

The chain has TRBV19 and TRBJ1-2; 7 nucleotides match TRBD1. V lost 1 base to trimming and J lost 4 bases; unmatched junction nucleotides: 9. The V gene's germline CDR1 is LNHDA and CDR2 SQIVND (reference sequence). The CDR3 spans 16 residues. In nucleotides, the CDR3 is TGTGCCAGTAGTATAGGTACTACAGGGGCAATCTATGGCTACACCTTC. This codes for CASSIGTTGAIYGYTF. Supplemented by reference TRBV19 and TRBJ1-2, the full variable domain reads DGGITQSPKYLFRKEGQNVTLSCEQNLNHDAMYWYRQDPGQGLRLIYYSQIVNDFQKGDIAEGYSVSREKKESFPLTVTSAQKNPTAFYLCASSIGTTGAIYGYTFGSGTRLTVV.

This clone was seen a single time. The chain joins TRBV6-1 to TRBJ2-3; 7 nucleotides align to TRBD2. V lost 11 bases, J lost 2 bases, and 10 bases stayed unmatched. The CDR3 is 14 residues long. CDR1 and CDR2 (germline): MNHNS, SASEGT. CDR3 nucleotides: TGTGCCGGCCAGAGACTAGCAGCCACAGATACGCAGTATTTT. This encodes CAGQRLAATDTQYF.

The CDR3 protein is CASSSPGGLLNEQFF. DNA of the CDR3: TGTGCCAGCAGCTCACCGGGGGGCCTCTTGAATGAGCAGTTCTTC. The chain combines TRBV7-9 with TRBJ2-1, with a tentative D call TRBD2 (7 bases). Germline V gene sequence: CDR1 SEHNR, CDR2 FQNEAQ (reference sequence). Trimming shortened V by 4 bases and J by 7 bases, and 17 bases separated the two germline ends. This CDR3 contains 15 residues. Full variable domain (missing parts from reference TRBV7-9 and TRBJ2-1): DTGVSQNPRHKITKRGQNVTFRCDPISEHNRLYWYRQTLGQGPEFLTYFQNEAQLEKSRLLSDRFSAERPKGSFSTLEIQRTEQGDSAMYLCASSSPGGLLNEQFFGPGTRLTVL.

V and J are TRBV7-2 and TRBJ1-1; D perhaps matches TRBD1 (5 bases). CDR1 and CDR2 (germline): SGHTA, FQGNSA. The CDR3 is 13 residues long. The germline V and J ends were trimmed by 5 bases and 7 bases, with 14 bases remaining between them. The CDR3 spells CASSPYQQVEAFF. CDR3 sequence (DNA): TGTGCCAGCAGCCCATACCAACAGGTTGAAGCTTTCTTT. The variable domain in full, completed from reference TRBV7-2 and TRBJ1-1, reads GAGVSQSPSNKVTEKGKDVELRCDPISGHTALYWYRQSLGQGLEFLIYFQGNSAPDKSGLPSDRFSAERTGGSVSTLTIQRTQQEDSAVYLCASSPYQQVEAFFGQGTRLTVV.

Only a few counts were recorded for this clone. V is TRBV6-4 and J is TRBJ1-1; D is ambiguous. The CDR3 spans 13 residues. The germline gives CDR1 MRHNA, CDR2 SNTAGT. V lost 5 bases to trimming and J lost 1 base, with 8 bases between them. This chain's CDR3 is CASSLSQNTEAFF. CDR3 in DNA: TGTGCCAGCAGTCTTTCCCAGAACACTGAAGCTTTCTTT.